A single count supports the clone carrying this TCR beta chain. This record comes from a study of OX40 agonist ivuxolimab in advanced cancers. V gave up 0 bases and J gave up 3 bases, with 21 bases separating them. Germline V gene sequence: CDR1 LGHNA, CDR2 YNFKEQ. The length of the CDR3 is 18 residues. Clones were read by immunoSEQ multiplex PCR, and TCRdb kept only the in-frame ones, dropping some. Found here are 9,500 to 15,000 clones, 65% to 75% of them singletons; the top ten hold 10% to 15%. This receptor was taken from an adult with an advanced solid tumor such as melanoma, head and neck, liver or kidney cancer. The chain is built from TRBV4-2 and TRBJ2-7; maybe TRBD1 (5 bases). This sample comprised CD4+ or CD8+ T cells sorted from blood, obtained in a trial of the OX40 agonist ivuxolimab. CDR3 region: CASSQDGPSGAVGYEQYF. CDR3 coding DNA: TGTGCCAGCAGCCAAGATGGGCCTTCTGGGGCAGTCGGCTACGAGCAGTACTTC.